The next 17 T cell receptor beta chains were all read from a single sample in a study of control samples from healthy donors and cancer patients. Assay used: immunoSEQ multiplex PCR; TCRdb lists only in-frame clones, some missing. The table shows about 410,000 clones, with around 90% occurring only once. The sequenced sample consisted of PBMCs. All receptors derive from a middle-aged man with head and neck cancer.

This sequence joins TRBV9 and TRBJ2-7; D remains ambiguous. CDR1 and CDR2 (germline): SGDLS, YYNGEE. Trimming left V 4 bases short and J 1 base short, with 3 bases between. The CDR3 sequence is 11 residues long. CDR3: CASSRSYEQYF. CDR3 DNA: TGTGCCAGCAGCCGATCCTACGAGCAGTACTTC. The full variable domain, rest sourced from reference TRBV9 and TRBJ2-7, is DSGVTQTPKHLITATGQRVTLRCSPRSGDLSVYWYQQSLDQGLQFLIQYYNGEERAKGNILERFSAQQFPDLHSELNLSSLELGDSALYFCASSRSYEQYFGPGTRLTVT.

This chain joins TRBV11-2 and TRBJ2-3, with 9 nucleotides matching TRBD2. This CDR3 contains 16 residues. Germline trimming cut 3 bases from V and 0 bases from J; bases unmatched to any gene: 4. CDR1 and CDR2 (germline): SGHAT, FQNNGV. The CDR3 DNA is TGTGCCAGCAGCTTCCCTGCGGGGGGGAGCACAGATACGCAGTATTTT. This codes for CASSFPAGGSTDTQYF.

V and J are TRBV7-9 and TRBJ2-1; 9 bases line up with TRBD2. J lost 0 bases, V lost 2 bases, and 5 bases had no gene match. The CDR3 has 17 residues. Germline CDR1 reads SEHNR; CDR2 reads FQNEAQ (reference sequence). The CDR3 DNA follows: TGTGCCAGCAGCTTACCTCTAGCGGGAAGCTCCTACAATGAGCAGTTCTTC. Protein product: CASSLPLAGSSYNEQFF. Complete variable domain (other parts from reference TRBV7-9 and TRBJ2-1): DTGVSQNPRHKITKRGQNVTFRCDPISEHNRLYWYRQTLGQGPEFLTYFQNEAQLEKSRLLSDRFSAERPKGSFSTLEIQRTEQGDSAMYLCASSLPLAGSSYNEQFFGPGTRLTVL.

The chain recombines TRBV3-1 (or the pseudogene TRBV3-2) with TRBJ1-6; maybe TRBD1 (5 bases). V lost 2 bases and J 4 bases, leaving 12 bases between the germline ends. The CDR3 spans 16 residues. Per germline, CDR1 LGHDT and CDR2 YNNKEL (reference sequence). CDR3: CASSQYGTGYNSPLHF. The CDR3, as DNA: TGTGCCAGCAGCCAATACGGGACGGGGTATAATTCACCCCTCCACTTT.

J is TRBJ1-1 and V is TRBV11-2, with D perhaps matching TRBD1 (5 bases). Germline CDR1 SGHAT, CDR2 FQNNGV. The V end was cut by 2 bases, the J end by 13 bases, with 14 bases between. This CDR3 has 12 residues. CDR3 bases: TGTGCCAGCAGCTTAAGGGCCGTGGGGGTTTTCTTT. It translates to CASSLRAVGVFF.

This clone is a singleton in its sample. The rearrangement links TRBV5-1 to TRBJ1-2; perhaps TRBD1 as D (6 bases). V lost 4 bases, J lost 8 bases, and 15 bases lay in between. The germline V gene encodes CDR1 SGHRS and CDR2 YFSETQ. The CDR3 extends over 13 amino acids. The CDR3 coding sequence is TGCGCCAGCAGCAAAACAGGGATGGAGGGCTACACCTTC. Residues: CASSKTGMEGYTF.

The CDR3 is CSASLSGGFYNEQFF. The CDR3 region has the DNA TGCAGTGCTAGTCTAAGCGGGGGGTTTTACAATGAGCAGTTCTTC. The chain links TRBV20-1 to TRBJ2-1; 9 bases align to TRBD2. The CDR3 is 15 amino acids. With V trimmed by 3 bases and J by 4 bases, 7 bases remained unmatched. Germline values: CDR1 DFQATT, CDR2 SNEGSKA (reference sequence).

This clone was recorded once. J is TRBJ1-1 and V is TRBV12-3 or TRBV12-4; D not resolved. V lost 2 bases and J lost 6, with 4 bases in between. The CDR3 spans 11 residues. The CDR3 nucleotides read TGTGCCAGCAGTTTATACTCTGAAGCTTTCTTT. Translation: CASSLYSEAFF.

The gene calls are TRBV7-2 and TRBJ2-1; D unclear. With 3 bases removed from V and 0 bases from J, the gap between germline ends came to 15 bases. The germline gives CDR1 SGHTA, CDR2 FQGNSA. This CDR3 has 17 residues. CDR3 in amino acids: CASSFPPAASSYNEQFF. CDR3 bases: TGTGCCAGCAGCTTCCCGCCGGCAGCGAGCTCCTACAATGAGCAGTTCTTC.

The chain carries TRBV7-9 and TRBJ1-6; D gene uncertain. Trimming took off 6 bases at V and 8 bases at J, with 17 bases between the two ends. This CDR3 is built from 15 residues. Germline V lookup: CDR1 SEHNR, CDR2 FQNEAQ (reference sequence). CDR3 nucleotide sequence: TGTGCCAGCAGTGGAGACTGGGAGTCTGATTCACCCCTCCACTTT. Translating it yields CASSGDWESDSPLHF.

CDR3 in DNA: TGTGCCAGCAGCTTCCCGGGACAGATGAACACTGAAGCTTTCTTT. Translated: CASSFPGQMNTEAFF. This chain joins TRBV5-4 and TRBJ1-1, with 7 bases that match TRBD1. CDR3 length equals 15 residues. CDR1 is SGHNT and CDR2 is YYREEE in the germline V gene (reference sequence). The J segment lost 0 bases and the V segment lost 2 bases, leaving 4 bases of the junction unmatched.

This rearrangement joins TRBV28 to TRBJ2-7; 8 bases agree with TRBD2. The CDR3 is made up of 15 amino acids. V was pared by 6 bases and J by 5 bases, with 12 bases of the junction left unmatched. Germline values: CDR1 MDHEN, CDR2 SYDVKM. The CDR3 loop reads CASSPGRAVGNEQYF. The CDR3, as DNA: TGTGCCAGCAGCCCCGGGAGGGCCGTGGGAAACGAGCAGTACTTC.

The V gene is TRBV27, the J gene TRBJ1-6; the match to TRBD1 covers 10 bases. The trim removed 7 bases at V and 8 bases at J, leaving 5 bases unmatched. The germline V gene encodes CDR1 MNHEY and CDR2 SMNVEV (reference sequence). There are 14 residues in the CDR3. CDR3: CASNRDRGYSPLHF. DNA for the CDR3: TGTGCCAGCAACCGGGACAGGGGATATTCACCCCTCCACTTT.

This chain joins TRBV6-2 or TRBV6-3 and TRBJ2-7; tentative D call: TRBD2 (5 bases). Deletions cut 0 bases from V and 6 bases from J, with 9 bases between. CDR1 MNHEY and CDR2 SVGEGT come from the germline V gene. This CDR3 region has 13 residues. As DNA, the CDR3 is TGTGCCAGCAGTTACTCCCCGAGGGTCGAGCAGTACTTC. Its protein product is CASSYSPRVEQYF.

V is TRBV11-2 and J is TRBJ2-7; possibly TRBD2 for D (6 bases). The CDR3 loop spans 18 amino acids. The germline CDR1 and CDR2 sequences are SGHAT and FQNNGV. V was trimmed by 5 bases and J by 3 bases, leaving 26 bases between them. The CDR3 coding sequence is TGTGCCAGCAGCCCCTTAGTCGGGAGCATCGGGGTCCTCTACGAGCAGTACTTC. Protein sequence: CASSPLVGSIGVLYEQYF.

The chain joins TRBV10-3 to TRBJ2-5, with TRBD1 matching over 9 bases. This CDR3 region has 15 residues. In germline, CDR1 is ENHRY, CDR2 SYGVKD. V lost 1 base and J lost 7; bases outside the gene matches: 7. CDR3 residues: CAISELGQGGGTQYF. The CDR3 DNA sequence: TGTGCCATCAGTGAGTTGGGACAGGGCGGTGGGACCCAGTACTTC.

The rearrangement joins TRBV28 to TRBJ2-2; D is perhaps TRBD1 (5 bases). Germline V gene sequence: CDR1 MDHEN, CDR2 SYDVKM. The V and J ends lost 3 bases and 0 bases respectively, with 14 bases between them. The CDR3 extends over 17 amino acids. The CDR3 DNA is TGTGCCAGCAGTTTTCCCCGAGCAGGGTCGAACACCGGGGAGCTGTTTTTT. Residues: CASSFPRAGSNTGELFF.